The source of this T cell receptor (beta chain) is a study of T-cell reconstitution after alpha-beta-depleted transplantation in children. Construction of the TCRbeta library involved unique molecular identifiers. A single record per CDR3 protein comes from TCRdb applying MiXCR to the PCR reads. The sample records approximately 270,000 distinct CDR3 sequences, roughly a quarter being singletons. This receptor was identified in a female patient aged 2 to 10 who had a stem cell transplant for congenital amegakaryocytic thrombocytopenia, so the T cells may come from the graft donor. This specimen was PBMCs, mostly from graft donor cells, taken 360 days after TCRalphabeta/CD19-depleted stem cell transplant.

The CDR3 region has the DNA TGTGCCAGCAGTGAAGCGGGGGGTCGGATGTATAGCAATCAGCCCCAGCATTTT. It specifies CASSEAGGRMYSNQPQHF. The chain has TRBV2 and TRBJ1-5; tentatively, D is TRBD1 (5 bases). Germline-derived CDR1 and CDR2 are SNHLY and FYNNEI. The V and J ends lost 0 bases and 0 bases respectively, with 15 bases between them. CDR3 length: 18 residues.